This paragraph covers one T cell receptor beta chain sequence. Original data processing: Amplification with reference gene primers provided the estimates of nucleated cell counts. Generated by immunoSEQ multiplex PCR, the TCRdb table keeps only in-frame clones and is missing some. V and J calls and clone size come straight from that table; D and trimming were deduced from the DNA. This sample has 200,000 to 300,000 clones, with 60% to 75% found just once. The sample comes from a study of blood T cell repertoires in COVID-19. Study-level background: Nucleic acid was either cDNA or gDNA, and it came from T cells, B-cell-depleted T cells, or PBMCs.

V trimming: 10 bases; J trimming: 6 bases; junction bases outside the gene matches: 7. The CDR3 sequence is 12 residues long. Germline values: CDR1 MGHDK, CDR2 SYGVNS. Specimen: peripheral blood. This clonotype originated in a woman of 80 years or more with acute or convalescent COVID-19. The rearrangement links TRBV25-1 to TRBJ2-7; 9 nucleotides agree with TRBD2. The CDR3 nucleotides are TGTGCCACCCAGCGGGAGGACTCCGAGCAGTACTTC. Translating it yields CATQREDSEQYF.